This TCR beta chain was found in a study of beta chain features in type 1 diabetes. This clone occurred a few times. Isolated RNA was reverse transcribed in full, so expressed TCRB transcripts were sequenced. Deep immunoSEQ sequencing covered naive, central memory and regulatory T cell samples. Sequencing used immunoSEQ multiplex PCR; TCRdb keeps in-frame clones, though not all of them. Of about 230,000 clones in the sample, 9% to 10% are singletons; the top ten hold under 0.045%. The junction had 10 bases not matched to a gene; V was cut back by 1 base and J by 9 bases. The CDR3 length is 15 residues. Germline CDR1 and CDR2: SGHDT and YYEEEE.

Sequenced material: naive CD4+ T cells from blood. V gene TRBV5-6 combines with J gene TRBJ2-1, with TRBD2 matching 7 bases. The receptor was isolated from a woman under 30 in good health. This chain's CDR3 is CASSLFRDYLREQFF. The CDR3 DNA sequence: TGTGCCAGCAGCTTGTTCCGGGACTACCTCCGTGAGCAGTTCTTC.